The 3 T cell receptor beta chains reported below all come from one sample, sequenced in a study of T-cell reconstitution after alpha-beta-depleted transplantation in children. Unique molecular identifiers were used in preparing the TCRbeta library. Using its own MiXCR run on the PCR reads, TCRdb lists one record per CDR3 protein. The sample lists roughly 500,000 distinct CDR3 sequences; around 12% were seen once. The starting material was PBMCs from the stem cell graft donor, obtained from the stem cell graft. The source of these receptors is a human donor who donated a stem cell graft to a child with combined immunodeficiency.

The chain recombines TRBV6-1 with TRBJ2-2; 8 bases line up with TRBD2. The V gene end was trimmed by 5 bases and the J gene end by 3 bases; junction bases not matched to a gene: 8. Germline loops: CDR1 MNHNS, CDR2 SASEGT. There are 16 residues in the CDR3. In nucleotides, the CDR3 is TGTGCCAGCAGTCAGACGGGAGGGCCCTACACCGGGGAGCTGTTTTTT. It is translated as CASSQTGGPYTGELFF.

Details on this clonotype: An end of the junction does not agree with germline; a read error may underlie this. The DNA for the CDR3 is TGCGACAGCAGCCAAGGTCGCGCAGACAGCCGAAACACCATATATTTT. Its protein is CDSSQGRADSRNTIYF. The rearrangement uses TRBV4-3 and TRBJ1-3; D is possibly TRBD1 (5 bases). The CDR3 is made up of 16 amino acids. Germline CDR1 and CDR2: LGHNA and YSLEER.

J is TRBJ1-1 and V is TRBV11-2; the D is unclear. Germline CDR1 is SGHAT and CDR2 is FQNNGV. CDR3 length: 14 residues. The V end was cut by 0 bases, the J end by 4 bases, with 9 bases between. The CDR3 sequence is CASSLDPRATEAFF. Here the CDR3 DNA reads TGTGCCAGCAGCTTAGACCCCCGGGCCACTGAAGCTTTCTTT.